Here is one T cell receptor (beta chain) with its context. Its antigen is as yet unknown. The data were taken from a study of blood T cells in healthy people across ages. Study-level results: Estimated diversity that came from one million T cells was considered an underestimate.

The CDR3 consists of 14 residues. Between the trimmed V and J ends, which lost 0 bases and 6 bases, there was a span of 12 bases. CDR1 and CDR2 from the germline V gene are MNHEY and SVGEGT. Next came a second PCR, run for 7 to 11 cycles, which used a sample-barcoded 5' primer along with a J-beta primer mix. The template-switch adaptor was a 5' adaptor with 12 random nucleotides. It tagged each cDNA molecule. TCRdb redid the calling of the 5' RACE reads with MiXCR, one entry per CDR3 protein. This table has about 1 million distinct CDR3 sequences, about 23% appearing once. These same data were also listed under a study on T cells of mothers and their children. As reported in that work: Related mother-child pairs showed slightly, non-significantly higher overlap than unrelated pairs. Clones that were microchimeric and persistent were not detected among T cells.

The receptor was isolated from a girl between 2 and 10 years old in good health. Sequences were obtained from blood. This chain joins TRBV6-2 or TRBV6-3 and TRBJ2-7; tentative D call: TRBD2 (7 bases). The CDR3 protein is CASSYSRGASEQYF. As DNA, the CDR3 is TGTGCCAGCAGTTACTCCCGGGGGGCAAGCGAGCAGTACTTC.